This T cell receptor (beta chain) originates from a study of cytomegalovirus exposure and HLA in healthy donors. Amplification used 60 Vbeta primers and 13 Jbeta primers. Clones were sequenced by immunoSEQ multiplex PCR, and TCRdb holds only the in-frame ones, with some missing. The sample records about 190,000 clones, roughly 80% being singletons. Healthy bone marrow donors formed the donor group. Remarks on this clone: What it binds is not known.

Trimming removed 3 bases at V and 7 bases at J, with 7 bases between. The CDR3 is 11 residues long. Germline assignment: CDR1 MDHEN and CDR2 SYDVKM. Study-wide results and caveats: The study reported that TCR beta sequences accurately predicted HLA-A and HLA-B alleles in most subjects.

This TCR came from a woman aged 18-30 years in good health and CMV-seronegative. The sample was PBMCs. This rearrangement joins TRBV28 to TRBJ2-7; a weak D match, TRBD2 (6 bases). The chain's CDR3 is CASSFAGEQYF. The CDR3 nucleotides are TGTGCCAGCAGTTTCGCGGGGGAGCAGTACTTC.